The clone carrying this T cell receptor beta chain appeared a single time. Antigen unknown. Produced via immunoSEQ multiplex PCR; TCRdb's table is partial and in-frame only. The table records roughly 180,000 clones, 75% to 90% of them present only once. V was pared by 2 bases and J by 5 bases, with 16 bases between. The CDR3 consists of 14 residues. Germline values: CDR1 GTSNPN, CDR2 SVGIG (reference sequence). This sample was taken from a study of T cell responses to AZD1222 COVID-19 vaccine. Study findings and constraints: Epitopes outside B.1.351 and B.1.1.7 mutated regions reportedly drew nearly half of spike TCRs. A rise in Spike-specific TCR breadth and depth followed two AZD1222 doses. Distributed over spike, vaccine-associated CD4 TCRs predominated at 160-218 and 743-854. It should be noted that donors were predominantly white British and more often female, and clonal diversity was possibly underestimated.

This specimen consisted of peripheral blood, obtained on day 0 of AZD1222 vaccination. This receptor was identified in an adult in good health. This chain uses TRBV30 with TRBJ2-7, with D perhaps assigned TRBD1 or TRBD2 (5 bases each). The CDR3 bases are TGTGCCTGGAGTAAAAGGGGAGTACGGGACGAGCAGTACTTC. Residues: CAWSKRGVRDEQYF.